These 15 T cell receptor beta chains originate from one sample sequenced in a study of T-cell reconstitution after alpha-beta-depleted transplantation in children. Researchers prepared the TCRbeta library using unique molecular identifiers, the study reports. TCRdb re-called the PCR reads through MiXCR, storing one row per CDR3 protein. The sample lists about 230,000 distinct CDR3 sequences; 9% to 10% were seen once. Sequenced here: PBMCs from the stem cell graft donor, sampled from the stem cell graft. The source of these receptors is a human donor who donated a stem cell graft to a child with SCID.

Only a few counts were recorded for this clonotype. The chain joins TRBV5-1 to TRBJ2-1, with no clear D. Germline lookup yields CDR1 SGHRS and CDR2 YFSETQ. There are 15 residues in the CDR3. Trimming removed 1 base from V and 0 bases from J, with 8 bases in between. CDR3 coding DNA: TGCGCCAGCAGCTTGCAGACGAACTCCTACAATGAGCAGTTCTTC. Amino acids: CASSLQTNSYNEQFF.

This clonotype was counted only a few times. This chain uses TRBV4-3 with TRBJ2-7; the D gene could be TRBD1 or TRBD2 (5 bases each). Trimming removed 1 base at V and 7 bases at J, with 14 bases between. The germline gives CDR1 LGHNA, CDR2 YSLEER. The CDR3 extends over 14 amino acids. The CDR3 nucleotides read TGCGCCAGCAGCCAAGGGGACCGAAGGCTAGAGCAGTACTTC. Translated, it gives CASSQGDRRLEQYF.

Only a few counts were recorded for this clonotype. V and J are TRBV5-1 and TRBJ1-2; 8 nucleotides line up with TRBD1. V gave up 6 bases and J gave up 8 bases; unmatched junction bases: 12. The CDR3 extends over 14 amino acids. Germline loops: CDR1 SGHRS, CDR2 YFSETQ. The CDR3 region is CASTLAPGGEGYTF. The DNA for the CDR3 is TGCGCCAGCACCCTTGCCCCAGGGGGCGAGGGCTACACCTTC.

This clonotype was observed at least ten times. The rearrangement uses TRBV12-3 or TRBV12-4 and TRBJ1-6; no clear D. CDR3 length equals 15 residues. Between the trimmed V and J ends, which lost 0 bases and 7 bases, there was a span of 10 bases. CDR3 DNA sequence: TGTGCCAGCAGTTTAGCAGGGTTCGGGAATTCACCCCTCCACTTT. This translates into CASSLAGFGNSPLHF.

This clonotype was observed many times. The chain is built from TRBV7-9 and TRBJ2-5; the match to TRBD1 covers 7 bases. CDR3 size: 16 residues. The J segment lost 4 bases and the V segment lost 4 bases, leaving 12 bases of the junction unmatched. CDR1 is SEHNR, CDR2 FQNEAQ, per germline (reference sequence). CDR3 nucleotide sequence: TGTGCCAGCAGCTCACAGACAGGGAGAGTGGTAGAGACCCAGTACTTC. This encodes CASSSQTGRVVETQYF.

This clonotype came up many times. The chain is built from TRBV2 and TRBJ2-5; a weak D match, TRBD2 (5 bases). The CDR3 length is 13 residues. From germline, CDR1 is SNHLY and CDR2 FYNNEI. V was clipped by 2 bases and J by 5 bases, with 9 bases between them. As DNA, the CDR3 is TGTGCCAGCAGTGAATTGGGAGAGGAGACCCAGTACTTC. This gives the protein CASSELGEETQYF.

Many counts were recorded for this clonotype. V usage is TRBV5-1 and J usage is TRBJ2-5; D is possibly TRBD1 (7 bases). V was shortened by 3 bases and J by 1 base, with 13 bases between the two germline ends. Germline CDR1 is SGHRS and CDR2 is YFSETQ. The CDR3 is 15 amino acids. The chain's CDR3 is CASSSRGQLQETQYF. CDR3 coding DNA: TGCGCCAGCAGCTCGCGGGGACAGCTCCAAGAGACCCAGTACTTC.

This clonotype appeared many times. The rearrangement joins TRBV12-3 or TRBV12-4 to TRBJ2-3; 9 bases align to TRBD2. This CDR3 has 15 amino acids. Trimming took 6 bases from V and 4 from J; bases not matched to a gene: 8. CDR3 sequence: CASRPGLASPDTQYF. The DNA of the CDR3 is TGTGCCAGCAGGCCGGGACTAGCATCCCCAGATACGCAGTATTTT.

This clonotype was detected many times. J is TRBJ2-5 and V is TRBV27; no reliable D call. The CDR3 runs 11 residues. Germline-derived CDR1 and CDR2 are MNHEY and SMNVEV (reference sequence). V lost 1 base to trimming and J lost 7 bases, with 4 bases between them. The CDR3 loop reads CASSLWGTQYF. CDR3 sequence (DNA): TGTGCCAGCAGTTTATGGGGGACCCAGTACTTC.

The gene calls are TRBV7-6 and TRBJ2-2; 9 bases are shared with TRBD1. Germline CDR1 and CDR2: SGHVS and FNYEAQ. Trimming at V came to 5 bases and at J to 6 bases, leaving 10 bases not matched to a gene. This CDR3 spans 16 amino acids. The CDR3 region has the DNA TGTGCCAGCAGCGCATGGGACAGGGTGGAATCCGGGGAGCTGTTTTTT. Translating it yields CASSAWDRVESGELFF.

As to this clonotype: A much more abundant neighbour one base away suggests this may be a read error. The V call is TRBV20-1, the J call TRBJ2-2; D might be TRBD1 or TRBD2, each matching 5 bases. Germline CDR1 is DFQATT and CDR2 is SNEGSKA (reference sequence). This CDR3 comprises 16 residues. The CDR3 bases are TGCTGTGCTAGAGGGATTGGGACCACGAACACCGGGGAGCTGTTTTTT. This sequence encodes CCARGIGTTNTGELFF.

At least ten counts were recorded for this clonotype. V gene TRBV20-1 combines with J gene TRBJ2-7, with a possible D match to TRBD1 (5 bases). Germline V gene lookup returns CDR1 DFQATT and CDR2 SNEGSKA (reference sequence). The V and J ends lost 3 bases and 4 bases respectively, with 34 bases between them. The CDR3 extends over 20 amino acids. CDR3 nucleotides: TGCAGTGCTAGTGACCGCGGTTCCTTCCGGTACAGGACCTCCCCTTACGAGCAGTACTTC. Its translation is CSASDRGSFRYRTSPYEQYF.

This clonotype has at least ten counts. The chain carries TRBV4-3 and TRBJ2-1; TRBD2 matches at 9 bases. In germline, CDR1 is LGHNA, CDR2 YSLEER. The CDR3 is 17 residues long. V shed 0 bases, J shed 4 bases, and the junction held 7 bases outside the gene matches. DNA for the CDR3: TGCGCCAGCAGCCAAGATAGGGCGGGGGGGCCATACAATGAGCAGTTCTTC. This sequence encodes CASSQDRAGGPYNEQFF.

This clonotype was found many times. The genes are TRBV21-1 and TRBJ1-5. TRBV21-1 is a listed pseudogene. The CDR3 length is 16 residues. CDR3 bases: TGTGCCAGCAGCAAAGCCCTTCTGAGGTGGGGTCAGCCCCAGCATTTT. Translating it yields CASSKALLRWGQPQHF.

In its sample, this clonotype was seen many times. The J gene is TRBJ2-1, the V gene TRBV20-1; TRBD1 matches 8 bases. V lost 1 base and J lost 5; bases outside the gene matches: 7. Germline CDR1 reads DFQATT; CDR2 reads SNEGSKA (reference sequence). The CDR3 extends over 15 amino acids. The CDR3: CSARGPGTGNNEQFF. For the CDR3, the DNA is TGCAGTGCTAGAGGTCCCGGGACAGGTAACAATGAGCAGTTCTTC.